The text below deals with one T cell receptor beta chain. This sample is drawn from a study of blood T cell repertoires in COVID-19. Produced via immunoSEQ multiplex PCR; TCRdb's table is partial and in-frame only. The table records about 480,000 clones, around 87% of them present only once. The CDR3 is 15 amino acids. The germline V gene encodes CDR1 SGHNT and CDR2 YYREEE (reference sequence). The V gene lost 4 bases and the J gene lost 1 base, with 12 bases spanning the gap. The sequence was collected from a woman aged 40 to 50 who had recovered from COVID-19. The rearrangement uses TRBV5-4 and TRBJ1-3, with D unresolved. The sequencing input was PBMCs or T cells enriched from blood (not recorded which). The chain's CDR3 is CASSLQRPSGNTIYF. CDR3 sequence (DNA): TGTGCCAGCAGCCTTCAGCGGCCGTCTGGAAACACCATATATTTT.